These 26 T cell receptor beta chains originate from one sample sequenced in a study of cytomegalovirus exposure and HLA in healthy donors. Primers included in the PCR were 60 Vbeta and 13 Jbeta primers. The table came from immunoSEQ multiplex PCR; TCRdb's copy has only in-frame clones and leaves some out. The sample lists roughly 190,000 clones; 70% to 85% were seen once. Sequenced input: PBMCs. Source of these receptors: a man between 35 and 55 years old in good health and CMV-seropositive.

Comment on this clone: This CDR3 is missing its conserved last phenylalanine or tryptophan, likely due to a read error. The rearrangement links TRBV10-3 to TRBJ1-2, with 7 bases lining up with TRBD1. The CDR3 is made up of 13 amino acids. The junction had 6 bases not matched to a gene; V was cut back by 5 bases and J by 6 bases. The germline CDR1 and CDR2 sequences are ENHRY and SYGVKD. The CDR3: CAISRQGLDGYTL. The CDR3 bases are TGTGCCATCAGTCGACAGGGATTGGATGGCTACACCCTC.

This chain joins TRBV9 and TRBJ1-6, with 7 bases that match TRBD1. The CDR3 runs 16 residues. V shed 0 bases and J 7 bases; nucleotides not matched to a gene: 7. Germline CDR1 SGDLS, CDR2 YYNGEE. CDR3 DNA: TGTGCCAGCAGCGTAGGGCCAGGGGGATACAATTCACCCCTCCACTTT. Residues: CASSVGPGGYNSPLHF.

The J gene is TRBJ2-1, the V gene TRBV2; maybe TRBD2 (6 bases). The CDR3 covers 17 residues. Germline-derived CDR1 and CDR2 are SNHLY and FYNNEI. Trimming stripped 2 bases from V and 6 bases from J, with 20 bases between. The CDR3 spells CASSERSGGNPRNEQFF. CDR3 in DNA: TGTGCCAGCAGTGAAAGATCGGGCGGGAATCCGCGCAATGAGCAGTTCTTC. Supplemented by reference TRBV2 and TRBJ2-1, the full variable domain reads EPEVTQTPSHQVTQMGQEVILRCVPISNHLYFYWYRQILGQKVEFLVSFYNNEISEKSEIFDDQFSVERPDGSNFTLKIRSTKLEDSAMYFCASSERSGGNPRNEQFFGPGTRLTVL.

The chain uses TRBV5-4 and TRBJ2-3; the match to TRBD1 covers 9 bases. Trimming at V came to 3 bases and at J to 6 bases, leaving 8 bases not matched to a gene. From germline, CDR1 is SGHNT and CDR2 YYREEE (reference sequence). This CDR3 is 15 amino acids long. CDR3 bases: TGTGCCAGCAGCTGGGAGACAGGGGGAATTGATACGCAGTATTTT. Its translation is CASSWETGGIDTQYF.

The V and J genes are TRBV6-5 and TRBJ2-7; TRBD1 agrees at 7 bases. Germline V CDR1 and CDR2: MNHEY, SVGAGI. After removal of 5 bases from V and 3 bases from J, the junction contained 10 bases not matched to a gene. The length of the CDR3 is 15 residues. Here the CDR3 reads CASSPSGTAIYEQYF. Written as DNA, the CDR3 is TGTGCCAGCAGTCCCTCCGGGACAGCGATCTACGAGCAGTACTTC.

The chain joins TRBV5-1 to TRBJ2-3; D might be TRBD2 (6 bases). V was clipped by 3 bases and J by 0 bases, with 11 bases between them. There are 15 residues in the CDR3. Looked up from germline, CDR1 is SGHRS and CDR2 is YFSETQ. CDR3 in DNA: TGCGCCAGCAGCTGGGGAGGTGGGAGCACAGATACGCAGTATTTT. It is translated as CASSWGGGSTDTQYF.

This chain links TRBV7-2 with TRBJ1-4; no definite D call. The ends were cut back, 4 bases at V and 3 bases at J, with 12 bases in the middle. Germline V CDR1 and CDR2: SGHTA, FQGNSA. This CDR3 comprises 15 residues. Here the CDR3 reads CASSSAGSANEKLFF. CDR3 sequence (DNA): TGTGCCAGCAGCTCCGCGGGCTCGGCTAATGAAAAACTGTTTTTT.

The J gene is TRBJ1-3, the V gene TRBV19; the D gene is possibly TRBD1 (5 bases). Trimming took off 6 bases at V and 0 bases at J, with 9 bases between the two ends. In germline, CDR1 is LNHDA, CDR2 SQIVND (reference sequence). There are 14 residues in the CDR3. Here the CDR3 DNA reads TGTGCCAGTAGAGGGGCCCACTCTGGAAACACCATATATTTT. Translated, it gives CASRGAHSGNTIYF.

The CDR3 sequence is CASSLEGTINSPLHF. The CDR3 bases are TGCGCCAGCAGCTTGGAAGGGACAATTAATTCACCCCTCCACTTT. V usage is TRBV5-1 and J usage is TRBJ1-6, with TRBD1 as a possible D gene (6 bases). Trimming pared 0 bases from V and 6 bases from J, leaving 10 bases between. The V gene's germline CDR1 is SGHRS and CDR2 YFSETQ. The CDR3 totals 15 residues.

V usage is TRBV9 and J usage is TRBJ1-1; 8 bases are shared with TRBD1. After removal of 3 bases from V and 3 bases from J, the junction contained 7 bases not matched to a gene. CDR3 size: 15 residues. In germline, CDR1 is SGDLS, CDR2 YYNGEE. The CDR3 DNA sequence: TGTGCCAGCAGCGCCTCACAGGGGGATTACACTGAAGCTTTCTTT. Protein: CASSASQGDYTEAFF.

The chain employs TRBV29-1 and TRBJ2-2; 9 nucleotides match TRBD1. V lost 7 bases to trimming and J lost 3 bases; unmatched junction nucleotides: 3. The CDR3 contains 13 residues. Germline assignment: CDR1 SQVTM and CDR2 ANQGSEA. Here the CDR3 reads CSARTGDTGELFF. The CDR3 coding sequence is TGCAGCGCACGGACAGGGGACACCGGGGAGCTGTTTTTT.

The rearrangement links TRBV25-1 to TRBJ1-2; 8 nucleotides agree with TRBD1. The CDR3 has 13 residues. J gave up 4 bases and V 7 bases, and 5 bases lay outside the gene matches. The germline gives CDR1 MGHDK, CDR2 SYGVNS. The chain's CDR3 is CASMSGGIYGYTF. Here the CDR3 DNA reads TGTGCCAGCATGTCAGGGGGCATCTATGGCTACACCTTC.

The gene calls are TRBV7-2 and TRBJ2-7, with TRBD2 identical over 8 bases. Trimming took 2 bases from V and 2 from J; bases not matched to a gene: 5. Germline loops: CDR1 SGHTA, CDR2 FQGNSA. The CDR3 has 15 residues. The CDR3 is CASSLLAGGAYEQYF. CDR3 coding DNA: TGTGCCAGCAGCTTACTAGCGGGCGGGGCCTACGAGCAGTACTTC. The full variable domain, its missing parts supplied by reference TRBV7-2 and TRBJ2-7, is GAGVSQSPSNKVTEKGKDVELRCDPISGHTALYWYRQSLGQGLEFLIYFQGNSAPDKSGLPSDRFSAERTGGSVSTLTIQRTQQEDSAVYLCASSLLAGGAYEQYFGPGTRLTVT.

The CDR3 region is CATGQSNEKLFF. The CDR3 coding sequence is TGTGCCACCGGACAGAGTAATGAAAAACTGTTTTTT. The rearrangement uses TRBV10-3 and TRBJ1-4; tentative D call: TRBD1 (6 bases). Germline V gene lookup returns CDR1 ENHRY and CDR2 SYGVKD. V was clipped by 10 bases and J by 4 bases, with 10 bases between them. The CDR3 totals 12 residues.

V usage is TRBV19 and J usage is TRBJ1-1, with a possible D match to TRBD1 (5 bases). The CDR3 has 15 amino acids. CDR1 LNHDA and CDR2 SQIVND come from the germline V gene (reference sequence). V was pared by 4 bases and J by 4 bases, with 16 bases between. In nucleotides, the CDR3 is TGTGCCAGTAGTAGGTCCGGGGTCGGGGGCACTGAAGCTTTCTTT. Amino acids: CASSRSGVGGTEAFF.

This clone has only a few counts. The gene calls are TRBV18 and TRBJ1-1; D ambiguous. Germline V lookup: CDR1 KGHSH, CDR2 LQKENI. CDR3 length: 13 residues. Trimming stripped 3 bases from V and 7 bases from J, with 12 bases between. The CDR3 reads CASSPDFYREAFF. CDR3 nucleotides: TGTGCCAGCTCACCGGACTTTTATCGTGAAGCTTTCTTT.

J is TRBJ1-1 and V is TRBV2, with TRBD1 as a possible D gene (5 bases). Deletions cut 6 bases from V and 1 base from J, with 12 bases between. The germline CDR1 and CDR2 sequences are SNHLY and FYNNEI. The CDR3 runs 14 residues. The CDR3 here is CASREGRANTEAFF. The CDR3, as DNA: TGTGCCAGCAGGGAGGGCAGGGCGAACACTGAAGCTTTCTTT.

The CDR3 protein is CASSLSTGWDYGYTF. The CDR3 bases are TGTGCCAGCAGCTTAAGCACAGGGTGGGACTATGGCTACACCTTC. The rearrangement links TRBV13 to TRBJ1-2; D may be TRBD1 (6 bases). CDR3 size: 15 residues. Germline-derived CDR1 and CDR2 are PRHDT and FYEKMQ (reference sequence). With 2 bases removed from V and 3 bases from J, the gap between germline ends came to 13 bases.

In DNA, the CDR3 is TGTGCCAGCAGCGTAGCGGGACTAGCTGGGTTGGTTGAGCAGTTCTTC. Translating gives CASSVAGLAGLVEQFF. The chain employs TRBV9 and TRBJ2-1, with 9 positions matching TRBD2. CDR1 and CDR2 from the germline V gene are SGDLS and YYNGEE. Trimming cost V 0 bases and J 9 bases; bases outside gene matches: 10. This CDR3 contains 16 residues.

J is TRBJ2-5 and V is TRBV5-1; the D gene is possibly TRBD2 (7 bases). Germline CDR1 reads SGHRS; CDR2 reads YFSETQ. Trimming removed 0 bases at V and 5 bases at J, with 14 bases between. This CDR3 region has 15 residues. The CDR3 sequence: CASSLEQGGRETQYF. The CDR3 DNA reads as TGCGCCAGCAGCTTGGAACAGGGAGGGAGGGAGACCCAGTACTTC.

This rearrangement joins TRBV13 to TRBJ2-2; D is perhaps TRBD2 (6 bases). Per the germline V gene, CDR1 is PRHDT and CDR2 is FYEKMQ (reference sequence). The V and J ends lost 0 bases and 6 bases respectively, with 11 bases between them. CDR3 size: 15 residues. CDR3: CASSLGLAGAGELFF. CDR3 nucleotides: TGTGCCAGCAGCTTAGGACTAGCTGGGGCCGGGGAGCTGTTTTTT.

V and J are TRBV10-3 and TRBJ2-1; 11 bases line up with TRBD1. This CDR3 region has 15 residues. Germline CDR1 is ENHRY and CDR2 is SYGVKD. V lost 6 bases and J lost 7; bases outside the gene matches: 8. The DNA for the CDR3 is TGTGCCATCAGGGACCGGGACAGGGGGGGAAATGAGCAGTTCTTC. Translation: CAIRDRDRGGNEQFF.

V usage is TRBV7-8 and J usage is TRBJ2-7, with a weak D call TRBD2 (5 bases). The V end was cut by 1 base, the J end by 1 base, with 8 bases between. The germline CDR1 and CDR2 sequences are SGHVS and FQNEAQ. This CDR3 contains 14 residues. CDR3 amino acids: CASSLEGGSYEQYF. CDR3 coding DNA: TGTGCCAGCAGCTTAGAGGGCGGGTCCTACGAGCAGTACTTC.

V is TRBV9 and J is TRBJ2-7; 14 nucleotides line up with TRBD2. J was trimmed by 6 bases and V by 4 bases; bases with no gene match: 9. The length of the CDR3 is 16 residues. From germline, CDR1 is SGDLS and CDR2 YYNGEE. This CDR3 is CASSPSTGTSGSEQYF. CDR3 DNA: TGTGCCAGCAGCCCCTCGACCGGGACTAGCGGGAGCGAGCAGTACTTC.

The chain uses TRBV7-6 and TRBJ1-2, with 8 positions matching TRBD1. The trim removed 3 bases at V and 9 bases at J, leaving 3 bases unmatched. Germline V CDR1 and CDR2: SGHVS, FNYEAQ. The CDR3 is 12 residues long. DNA of the CDR3: TGTGCCAGCAGCTTGGACAGGGCGAGCTACACCTTC. This gives the protein CASSLDRASYTF.

The chain links TRBV28 to TRBJ2-5; 7 bases map to TRBD2. Germline values: CDR1 MDHEN, CDR2 SYDVKM. The CDR3 covers 15 residues. With V trimmed by 4 bases and J by 5 bases, 10 bases remained unmatched. As DNA, the CDR3 is TGTGCCAGCAGTTCCGCGTCTGACGGGAGGGAGACCCAGTACTTC. As protein: CASSSASDGRETQYF.